These 2 T cell receptor beta chains came from one sample sequenced in a study of shared clonotypes between healthy human individuals. Selected positively for CCR7 and CD45RO-negative, naive CD8 cells excluded terminally differentiated effector memory CD45RA+ cells. Some clones are missing from TCRdb's copy, which holds only in-frame ones; the method was immunoSEQ multiplex PCR. The table records about 2,100,000 clones, around 93% of them present only once. Sequencing used naive CD8+ T cells from PBMCs. Receptors were obtained from a man between 18 and 29 years old in good health. Some clones in this sample may be carry-over from other donors' samples.

V gene TRBV28 combines with J gene TRBJ1-5; D possibly corresponds to TRBD1 (5 bases). Trimming took off 5 bases at V and 2 bases at J, with 16 bases between the two ends. Germline V gene data show CDR1 as MDHEN and CDR2 as SYDVKM. CDR3 size: 16 residues. CDR3 in DNA: TGTGCCAGCAGTACCCCGTCGGGGGTTGGCAATCAGCCCCAGCATTTT. Protein: CASSTPSGVGNQPQHF.

The rearrangement links TRBV10-1 to TRBJ2-2; D call uncertain. V was trimmed by 5 bases and J by 4 bases, leaving 14 bases between them. This CDR3 contains 15 residues. Germline lookup yields CDR1 WNHNN and CDR2 SYGVQD (reference sequence). This CDR3 reads CASSPSISATGELFF. Here the CDR3 DNA reads TGCGCCAGCAGTCCCTCGATTTCTGCCACCGGGGAGCTGTTTTTT.